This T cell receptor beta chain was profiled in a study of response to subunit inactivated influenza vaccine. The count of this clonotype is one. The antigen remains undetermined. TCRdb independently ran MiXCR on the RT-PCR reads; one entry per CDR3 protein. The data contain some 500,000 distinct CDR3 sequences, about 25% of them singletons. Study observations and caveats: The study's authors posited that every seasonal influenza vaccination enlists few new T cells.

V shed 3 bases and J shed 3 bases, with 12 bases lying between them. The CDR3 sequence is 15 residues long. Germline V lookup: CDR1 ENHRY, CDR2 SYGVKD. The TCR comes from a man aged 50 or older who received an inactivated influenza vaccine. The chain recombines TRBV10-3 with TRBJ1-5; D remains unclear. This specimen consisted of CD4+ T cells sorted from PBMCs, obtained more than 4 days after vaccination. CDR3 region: CAISEREGYNQPQHF. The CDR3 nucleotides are TGTGCCATCAGTGAAAGGGAGGGTTACAATCAGCCCCAGCATTTT.